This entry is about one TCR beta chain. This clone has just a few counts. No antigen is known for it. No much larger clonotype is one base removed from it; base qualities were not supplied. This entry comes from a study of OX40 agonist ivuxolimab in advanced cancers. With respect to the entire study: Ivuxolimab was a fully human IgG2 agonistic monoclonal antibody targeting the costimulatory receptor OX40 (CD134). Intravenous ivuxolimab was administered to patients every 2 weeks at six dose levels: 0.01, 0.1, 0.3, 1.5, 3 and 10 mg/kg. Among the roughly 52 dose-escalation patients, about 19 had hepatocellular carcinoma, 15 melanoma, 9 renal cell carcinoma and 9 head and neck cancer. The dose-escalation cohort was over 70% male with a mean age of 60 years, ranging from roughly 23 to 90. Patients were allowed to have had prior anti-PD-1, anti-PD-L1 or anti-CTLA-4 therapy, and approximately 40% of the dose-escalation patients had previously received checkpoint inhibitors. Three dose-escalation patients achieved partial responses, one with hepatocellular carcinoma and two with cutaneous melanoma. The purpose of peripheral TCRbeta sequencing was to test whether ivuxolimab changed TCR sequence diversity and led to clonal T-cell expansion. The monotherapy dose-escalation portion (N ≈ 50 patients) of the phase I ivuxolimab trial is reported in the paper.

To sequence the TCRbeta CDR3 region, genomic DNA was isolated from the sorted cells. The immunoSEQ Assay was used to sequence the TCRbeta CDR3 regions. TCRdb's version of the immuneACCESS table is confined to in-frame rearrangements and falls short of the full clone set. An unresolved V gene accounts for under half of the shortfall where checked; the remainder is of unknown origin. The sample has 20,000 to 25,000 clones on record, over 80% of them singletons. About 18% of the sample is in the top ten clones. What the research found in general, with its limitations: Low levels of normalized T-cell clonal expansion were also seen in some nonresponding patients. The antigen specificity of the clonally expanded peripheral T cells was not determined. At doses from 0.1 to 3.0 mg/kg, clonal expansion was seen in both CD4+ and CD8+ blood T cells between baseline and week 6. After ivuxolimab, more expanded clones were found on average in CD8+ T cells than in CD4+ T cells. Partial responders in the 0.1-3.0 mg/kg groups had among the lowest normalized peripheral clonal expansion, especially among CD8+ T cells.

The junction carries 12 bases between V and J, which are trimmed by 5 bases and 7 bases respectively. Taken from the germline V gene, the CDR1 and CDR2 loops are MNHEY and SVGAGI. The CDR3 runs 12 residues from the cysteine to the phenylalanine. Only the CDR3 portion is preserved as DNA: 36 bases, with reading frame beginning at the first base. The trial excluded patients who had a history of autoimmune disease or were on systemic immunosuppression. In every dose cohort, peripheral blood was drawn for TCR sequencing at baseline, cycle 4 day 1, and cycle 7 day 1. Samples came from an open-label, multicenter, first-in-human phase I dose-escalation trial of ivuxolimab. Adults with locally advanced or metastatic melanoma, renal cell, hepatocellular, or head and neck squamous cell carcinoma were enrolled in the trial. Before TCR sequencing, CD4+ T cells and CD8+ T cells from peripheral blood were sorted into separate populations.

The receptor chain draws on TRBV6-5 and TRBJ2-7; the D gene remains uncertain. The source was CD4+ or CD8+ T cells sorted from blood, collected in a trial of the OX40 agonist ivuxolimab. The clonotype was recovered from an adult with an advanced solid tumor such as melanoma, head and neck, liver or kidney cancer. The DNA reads TGTGCCAGCAGTACTACGGAGACGGAGCAGTACTTC. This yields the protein CASSTTETEQYF.